This is a list of T cell receptor beta chains from one sample in a study of T cell responses to AZD1222 COVID-19 vaccine. TCRdb keeps only in-frame clones here, not all; method: immunoSEQ multiplex PCR. In the table there are 65,000 to 80,000 clones, about 92% of which are singletons. Sequenced here: peripheral blood, sampled on day 0 of AZD1222 vaccination. These receptors were obtained from an adult in good health. The CDR3 runs from the conserved cysteine through the conserved F or W. D genes are given only for firm matches. Size is stated for part of the rows, as once, few or many counts, or as a class when the clone is expanded.

TRBJ1-4 - TRBV28 - TGTGCCAGCAGCCCGACCCCGGTGTCTAATGAAAAACTGTTTTTT CASSPTPVSNEKLFF
TRBJ2-7 - TRBV5-1 - TGCGCCAGCAGCTTGCAGGGTACCGAGCAGTACTTC CASSLQGTEQYF
TRBJ2-2 few TRBV30 - TGTGCCTGGAGGGAGGGGACAGCCACCGGGGAGCTGTTTTTT CAWREGTATGELFF
TRBJ1-4 - TRBV7-9 - TGTGCCAGCAGCTTCTTAGGGGGGCTGAATGAAAAACTGTTTTTT CASSFLGGLNEKLFF
TRBJ1-3 - TRBV2 - TGTGCCAGCAGTGAAGGGACAGTTTACACCATATATTTT CASSEGTVYTIYF
TRBJ2-1 - TRBV24-1 TRBD2 TGTGCCACCAGTGATTCCGCTAGCGGGGCCCTCTCCTACAATGAGCAGTTCTTC CATSDSASGALSYNEQFF
TRBJ1-2 - TRBV20-1 - TGCAGTGCCCGTCCAGATGGCTACACCTTC CSARPDGYTF
TRBJ1-1 - TRBV30 - TGTGCCTGGGGAGAGGGGAACACTGAAGCTTTCTTT CAWGEGNTEAFF
TRBJ2-7 - TRBV13 - TGTGCCAGCAGCTTAGGCGGCAGGGCCTCCTACGAGCAGTACTTC CASSLGGRASYEQYF
TRBJ2-1 - TRBV5-6 - TGTGCCAGCAGCTTGGTAATTACCTTCGGCAATGAGCAGTTCTTC CASSLVITFGNEQFF
TRBJ1-1 - TRBV7-9 - TGTGCCAGCAGCTCCCAACAAAACACTGAAGCTTTCTTT CASSSQQNTEAFF
TRBJ2-1 once TRBV3-1/TRBV3-2 - TGTGCCAGCAGCACTCCTGGGGGCGACTACAATGAGCAGTTCTTC CASSTPGGDYNEQFF
TRBJ2-1 once TRBV11-3 - TGTGCCAGCAGCCAAAAGACTGAGCAGTTCTTC CASSQKTEQFF
TRBJ1-1 - TRBV6-5 - TGTGCCAGCAGCGAGGCTTGGGGGAACACTGAAGCTTTCTTT CASSEAWGNTEAFF
TRBJ1-6 - TRBV4-2 - TGTGCCAGCAGCCAAGATCTTGCAGGCGGGAGTTCACCCCTCCACTTT CASSQDLAGGSSPLHF
TRBJ2-5 - TRBV18 TRBD1 TGTGCCAGCTCATCGACAGGGCCCCAAGAGACCCAGTACTTC CASSSTGPQETQYF
TRBJ1-1 - TRBV7-9 - TGTGCCAGCAGCTTTTCACTAATGAACACTGAAGCTTTCTTT CASSFSLMNTEAFF
TRBJ1-2 - TRBV19 TRBD1 TGTGCCAGTAGTACCGGGACAGGGGGCAATGGCTACACCTTC CASSTGTGGNGYTF
TRBJ2-1 few TRBV7-3 TRBD2 TGTGCCAGCAGCCCGGGGGGGGCTAGTCTCCATGAGCAGTTCTTC CASSPGGASLHEQFF
TRBJ2-7 - TRBV28 TRBD2 TGTGCCAGCAGTCCGGGACTAGCGGGCGGGGGCGAGCAGTACTTC CASSPGLAGGGEQYF
TRBJ1-6 - TRBV15 - TGTGCCACCAGCAGGAGCCAGATCAATTCACCCCTCCACTTT CATSRSQINSPLHF
TRBJ1-5 - TRBV24-1 - TGTGCCACCAGTGAAGGACCCGTTCAGCCCCAGCATTTT CATSEGPVQPQHF
TRBJ1-3 - TRBV15 - TGTGCCACCAGCAGAGATCTGGAAAACACCATATATTTT CATSRDLENTIYF
TRBJ2-6 - TRBV24-1 - TGTGCCACCAGTGCTAGGACAAGGGCTGGGGCCAACGTCCTGACTTTC CATSARTRAGANVLTF
TRBJ1-1 - TRBV5-1 TRBD1 TGCGCCAGCAGGGAAGAGACAGGGGGCACTGAAGCTTTCTTT CASREETGGTEAFF
TRBJ2-1 - TRBV10-3 - TGTGCCATCAGTGATGGCCGAAAGGGCGATGAGCAGTTCTTC CAISDGRKGDEQFF
TRBJ2-3 - TRBV4-2 TRBD1 TGTGCCAGCAGCCAAGATGATTGGGGACAGGGGGTTGGAGATACGCAGTATTTT CASSQDDWGQGVGDTQYF
TRBJ2-1 - TRBV9 - TGTGCCAGCAGCGTAGTTGTCGGGAGCTCCTACAATGAGCAGTTCTTC CASSVVVGSSYNEQFF
TRBJ1-6 - TRBV7-8 TRBD1 TGTGCCAGCAGCCCAGGGGGGAATTCACCCCTCCACTTT CASSPGGNSPLHF
TRBJ1-6 - TRBV3-1/TRBV3-2 - TGTGCCAGCAGCCAAGACCCTGGGTGGGGTTCACCCCTCCACTTT CASSQDPGWGSPLHF
TRBJ1-4 - TRBV9 - TGTGCCAGCAGCTCCTCTCAAACGGATGAAAAACTGTTTTTT CASSSSQTDEKLFF
TRBJ2-6 - TRBV5-4 - TGTGCCAGCAGCTATGGCCCTGTCTCTGGGGCCAACGTCCTGACTTTC CASSYGPVSGANVLTF
TRBJ1-1 - TRBV9 - TGTGCCAGCAGCGCCGACCCACAGGCCGACACTGAAGCTTTCTTT CASSADPQADTEAFF
TRBJ2-5 - TRBV10-3 - TGTGCCATCAGGGGGGAATTGGAGACCCAGTACTTC CAIRGELETQYF
TRBJ1-2 - TRBV25-1 - TGTGCCAGCAGTGGTTCAGGACTCCTTGGCTATGGCTACACCTTC CASSGSGLLGYGYTF
TRBJ2-5 - TRBV6-5 TRBD2 TGTGCCAGCAGTTCAGCTAGCGGGGGGGGAGAGACCCAGTACTTC CASSSASGGGETQYF
TRBJ1-3 - TRBV5-6 - TGTGCCAGCAGGACGAATTCCGGAAACACCATATATTTT CASRTNSGNTIYF
TRBJ2-5 - TRBV6-5 - TGTGCCAGCAGTTACAGGGGACGGGGAGAGACCCAGTACTTC CASSYRGRGETQYF
TRBJ2-3 once TRBV19 TRBD2 TGTGCCAGCCACCCCGGGAGGGGACTAGCGGGCGTTTCTAGCACAGATACGCAGTATTTT CASHPGRGLAGVSSTDTQYF
TRBJ2-1 - TRBV5-6 - TGTGCCAGCAGCGTGGAGGAATTGAACTACAATGAGCAGTTCTTC CASSVEELNYNEQFF
TRBJ2-1 - TRBV5-1 - TGCGCCAGCAGCTTGGAGAAAACCTACAATGAGCAGTTCTTC CASSLEKTYNEQFF
TRBJ2-7 once TRBV2 - TGTGCCAGCAGTGAAGTTTGGGACGGCTCTAAGTACTTC CASSEVWDGSKYF
TRBJ2-4 - TRBV5-1 - TGCGCCAGCAGCTTGGGGCTGCTATCGGGTGCCAAAAACATTCAGTACTTC CASSLGLLSGAKNIQYF
TRBJ1-5 - TRBV2 TRBD1 TGTGCCAGCACCTACACAGGGGCGGCTCAGCCCCAGCATTTT CASTYTGAAQPQHF
TRBJ1-5 - TRBV29-1 - TGCAGCGCAGGCAGTGGGAATCAGCCCCAGCATTTT CSAGSGNQPQHF